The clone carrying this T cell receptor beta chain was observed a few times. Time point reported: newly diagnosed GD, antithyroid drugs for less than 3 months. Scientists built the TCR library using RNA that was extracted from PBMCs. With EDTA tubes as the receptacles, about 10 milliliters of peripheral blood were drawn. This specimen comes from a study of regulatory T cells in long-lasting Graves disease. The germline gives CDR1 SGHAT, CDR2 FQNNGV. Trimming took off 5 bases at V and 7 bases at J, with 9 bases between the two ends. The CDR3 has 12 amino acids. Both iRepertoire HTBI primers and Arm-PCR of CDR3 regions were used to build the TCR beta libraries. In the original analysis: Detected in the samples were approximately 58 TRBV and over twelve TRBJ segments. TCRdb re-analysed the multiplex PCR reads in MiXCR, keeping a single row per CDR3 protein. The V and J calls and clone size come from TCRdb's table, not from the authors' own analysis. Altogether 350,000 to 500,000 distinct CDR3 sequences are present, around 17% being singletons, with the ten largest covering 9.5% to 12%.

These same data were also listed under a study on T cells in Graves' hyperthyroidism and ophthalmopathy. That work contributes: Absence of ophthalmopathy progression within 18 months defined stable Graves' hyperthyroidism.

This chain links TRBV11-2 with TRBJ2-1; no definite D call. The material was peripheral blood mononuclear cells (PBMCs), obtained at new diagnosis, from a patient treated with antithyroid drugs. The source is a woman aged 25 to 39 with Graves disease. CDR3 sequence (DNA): TGTGCCAGCAGCAATGTGGTTAATGAGCAGTTCTTC. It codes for CASSNVVNEQFF.